This T cell receptor beta chain was sequenced for a study of vaccination effects on CD4 cells after COVID-19. Germline loops: CDR1 LNHDA, CDR2 SQIVND (reference sequence). The V and J ends lost 5 bases and 7 bases, in that order; junction bases with no gene match: 7. This CDR3 has 13 residues. Antigen-specific CD4+ T cells were expanded with viral peptide pools in the ViraFEST assay before sequencing. Isolation of CD4+ T cells took place after approximately ten days of culture. The study found no prior SARS-CoV-2 infection in the vaccine recipients, who tested negative for nucleocapsid antibodies. Profiled with immunoSEQ multiplex PCR; TCRdb holds only in-frame clones, not every one. The data contain 30,000 to 45,000 clones, roughly two thirds of them seen just once; the ten biggest clones take up 20% to 25%. Regarding this clone: The antigen remains undetermined.

Sequences were derived from CD4+ T cells from PBMCs cultured with SARS-CoV-2 spike peptides, sampled before COVID-19 vaccination. The receptor was derived from a human donor who received a COVID-19 vaccine. This chain links TRBV19 with TRBJ1-1; 7 bases are a match to TRBD1. The CDR3 reads CASSVAGGLEAFF. CDR3 nucleotides: TGTGCCAGTAGTGTCGCAGGGGGACTTGAAGCTTTCTTT.